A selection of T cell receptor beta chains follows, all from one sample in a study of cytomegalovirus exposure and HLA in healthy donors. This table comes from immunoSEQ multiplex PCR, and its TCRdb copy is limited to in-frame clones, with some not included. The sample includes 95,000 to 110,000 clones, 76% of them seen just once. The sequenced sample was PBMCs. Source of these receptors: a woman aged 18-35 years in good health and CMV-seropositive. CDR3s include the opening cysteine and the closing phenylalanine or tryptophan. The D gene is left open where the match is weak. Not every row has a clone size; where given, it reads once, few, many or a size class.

CASSLQGAGELFF	TGTGCCAGCTCACTTCAGGGGGCCGGGGAGCTGTTTTTT	TRBD1	-	TRBV18	TRBJ2-2
CASTGGLYEQYF	TGTGCCAGCACAGGCGGGCTCTACGAGCAGTACTTC	-	-	TRBV2	TRBJ2-7
CASRLAPATGRGNTEAFF	TGTGCCAGCAGGCTAGCCCCGGCGACAGGGCGGGGGAACACTGAAGCTTTCTTT	TRBD1	-	TRBV7-9	TRBJ1-1
CASSSRSLPGATNEKLFF	TGCGCCAGCAGCTCGCGTTCTCTCCCGGGTGCAACTAATGAAAAACTGTTTTTT	-	-	TRBV5-1	TRBJ1-4
CASSQSGVGNEQFF	TGTGCCAGCAGCCAGTCCGGAGTCGGCAATGAGCAGTTCTTC	-	-	TRBV9	TRBJ2-1
CASSEQGGGETQYF	TGTGCCAGCAGTGAACAGGGGGGAGGAGAGACCCAGTACTTC	-	-	TRBV2	TRBJ2-5
CASIGSVSYEQYF	TGTGCCAGTATCGGGTCGGTCTCCTACGAGCAGTACTTC	-	-	TRBV2	TRBJ2-7
CASSLDQGAKTEAFF	TGCGCCAGCAGCTTGGATCAGGGGGCCAAAACTGAAGCTTTCTTT	TRBD1	-	TRBV5-1	TRBJ1-1
CASTLAAGNQPQHF	TGTGCCAGCACATTAGCTGCAGGCAATCAGCCCCAGCATTTT	-	-	TRBV6-1	TRBJ1-5
CASSLRTTGNSPLHF	TGCGCCAGCAGCCTACGGACTACTGGGAATTCACCCCTCCACTTT	-	-	TRBV4-1	TRBJ1-6
CASSRSSGETQYF	TGTGCCAGCAGCCGCTCTTCAGGGGAGACCCAGTACTTC	-	-	TRBV7-3	TRBJ2-5
CASSSGTGIGSQPQHF	TGTGCCAGCAGTTCCGGGACAGGGATCGGAAGTCAGCCCCAGCATTTT	TRBD1	few	TRBV6-5	TRBJ1-5
CASSFTPSGGAVGELFF	TGCGCCAGCAGCTTCACTCCTAGCGGGGGGGCCGTCGGGGAGCTGTTTTTT	TRBD2	-	TRBV5-1	TRBJ2-2
CASSLGGVSGQETQYF	TGTGCCAGCAGCTTGGGGGGGGTTAGCGGACAAGAGACCCAGTACTTC	-	-	TRBV5-4	TRBJ2-5
CASSQGGPSFYEQYF	TGTGCCAGCAGCCAAGGGGGCCCCTCCTTCTACGAGCAGTACTTC	-	few	TRBV14	TRBJ2-7
CASSVPWLLYEQYF	TGTGCCAGCAGCGTACCTTGGCTCCTCTACGAGCAGTACTTC	-	-	TRBV9	TRBJ2-7
CSVETSVSSYEQYF	TGCAGCGTAGAGACTAGCGTTAGCTCCTACGAGCAGTACTTC	TRBD2	-	TRBV29-1	TRBJ2-7
CASSEMQGTFSYEQYF	TGTGCCAGCAGTGAAATGCAGGGTACATTCTCCTACGAGCAGTACTTC	-	few	TRBV6-1	TRBJ2-7
CASSLWAGTQNTEAFF	TGTGCCAGCAGTCTCTGGGCCGGGACACAGAACACTGAAGCTTTCTTT	-	-	TRBV27	TRBJ1-1
CASSQAQSSYNSPLHF	TGCGCCAGCAGCCAAGCACAGAGCTCCTATAATTCACCCCTCCACTTT	-	-	TRBV4-1	TRBJ1-6
CASSGRGTPHEQYF	TGTGCCAGCAGCGGCCGCGGGACTCCTCACGAGCAGTACTTC	-	once	TRBV21-1	TRBJ2-7
CASSINRGPQNEQFF	TGTGCCAGTAGTATCAACAGGGGGCCCCAGAATGAGCAGTTCTTC	TRBD1	-	TRBV19	TRBJ2-1
CASGGSSEAFF	TGCGCCAGCGGTGGGAGTTCTGAAGCTTTCTTT	-	few	TRBV4-1	TRBJ1-1
CASSDRDKNTEAFF	TGTGCCAGCAGCGACCGGGACAAGAACACTGAAGCTTTCTTT	-	-	TRBV9	TRBJ1-1
CASSGTRTGTDTQYF	TGTGCCAGCAGCGGAACTAGGACGGGCACAGATACGCAGTATTTT	-	once	TRBV5-4	TRBJ2-3